This T cell receptor beta chain appears in the sequencing data of a study of blood T cells in healthy people across ages. Drawing of peripheral blood yielded 8.5 to 10 milliliters from each donor. The CDR3 is 11 residues long. The V gene's germline CDR1 is GTSNPN and CDR2 SVGIG (reference sequence). The trim removed 4 bases at V and 8 bases at J, leaving 4 bases unmatched. The authors ran a second PCR of 7 to 11 cycles using a sample-barcoded 5' primer and a J-beta primer mix. A template-switch adaptor containing 12 random nucleotides labeled each cDNA molecule. One entry per CDR3 protein, called by TCRdb with MiXCR from the 5' RACE reads. Of about 1.1 million distinct CDR3 sequences listed, less than 45% were seen once; the top ten hold approximately 14%.

This chain links TRBV30 with TRBJ1-2, with 7 bases fitting TRBD1. This receptor was obtained from a man between 18 and 29 years old in good health. The sample comprised blood. The CDR3 region has the DNA TGTGCCTGGACAGGGGGAGGGGGCTACACCTTC. Its protein is CAWTGGGGYTF.